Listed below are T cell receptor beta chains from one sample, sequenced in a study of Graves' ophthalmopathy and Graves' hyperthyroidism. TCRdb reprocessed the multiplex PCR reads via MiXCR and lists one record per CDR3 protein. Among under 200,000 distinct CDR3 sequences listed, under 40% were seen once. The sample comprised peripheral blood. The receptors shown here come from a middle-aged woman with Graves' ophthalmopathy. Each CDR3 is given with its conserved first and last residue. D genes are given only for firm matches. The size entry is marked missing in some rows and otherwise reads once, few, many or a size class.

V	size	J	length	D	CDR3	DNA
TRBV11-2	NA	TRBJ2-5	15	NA	CSSSHWVGTQETQYF	TGTTCCAGCAGCCATTGGGTCGGGACACAAGAGACCCAGTACTTC
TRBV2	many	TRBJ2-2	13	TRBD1	CASSGQGPGELFF	TGTGCCAGCAGTGGACAGGGGCCCGGGGAGCTGTTTTTT
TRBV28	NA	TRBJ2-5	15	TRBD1	CASSSLGQGVETQYF	TGTGCCAGCAGCTCTCTCGGACAGGGAGTAGAGACCCAGTACTTC
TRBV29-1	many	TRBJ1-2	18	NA	CSVEVGYPGHGALYGYTF	TGCAGCGTTGAAGTTGGTTACCCGGGACACGGGGCCCTCTATGGCTACACCTTC
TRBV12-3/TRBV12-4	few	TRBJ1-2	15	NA	CASSDDTKGPYGYTF	TGTGCCAGCAGCGACGACACGAAAGGTCCTTATGGCTACACCTTC
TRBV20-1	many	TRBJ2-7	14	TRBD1	CSARGTGQTYEQYF	TGCAGTGCTAGAGGTACGGGACAGACCTACGAGCAGTACTTC
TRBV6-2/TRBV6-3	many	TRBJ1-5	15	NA	CASSSGSGSDQPQHF	TGTGCCAGCAGCTCGGGTTCAGGGTCGGATCAGCCCCAGCATTTT
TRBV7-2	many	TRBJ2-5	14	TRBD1	CASSSTGGAETQYF	TGTGCCAGCAGCTCTACAGGGGGCGCTGAGACCCAGTACTTC
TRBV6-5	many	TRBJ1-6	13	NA	CASSYGRNSPLHF	TGTGCCAGCTCCTACGGTAGAAATTCACCCCTCCACTTT
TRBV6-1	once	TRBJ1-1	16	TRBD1	CASRDSWDSLNTEAFF	TGTGCCAGCAGGGATAGCTGGGACAGCCTGAACACTGAAGCTTTCTTT
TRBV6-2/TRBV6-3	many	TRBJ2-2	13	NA	CASNAQGTGELFF	TGTGCCAGCAACGCCCAGGGGACCGGGGAGCTGTTTTTT
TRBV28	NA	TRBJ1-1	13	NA	CASSPFVGASTFF	TGTGCCAGCAGCCCGTTTGTGGGCGCCTCGACTTTCTTT
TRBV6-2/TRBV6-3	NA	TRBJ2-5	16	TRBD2	CASSYTITGGSETQYF	TGTGCCAGCAGTTACACCATCACGGGGGGGTCGGAGACCCAGTACTTC
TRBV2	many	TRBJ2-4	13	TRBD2	CASSREGLHIQYF	TGTGCCAGCAGCCGGGAGGGCTTGCACATTCAGTACTTC
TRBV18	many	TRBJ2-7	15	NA	CASSPRDFKTYEQYF	TGTGCCAGCTCACCGCGGGACTTCAAGACCTACGAGCAGTACTTC